This TCR beta chain was found in a study of beta chain features in type 1 diabetes. Via CD45RO/CCR7/CD25/CD127/CD95/CD27, cells of the CD4+ naive, central memory, regulatory and stem cell-like memory subsets were sorted. The entirety of the isolated RNA underwent reverse transcription, so expressed TCRB transcripts were sequenced. Sequenced by immunoSEQ multiplex PCR; TCRdb stores in-frame clones only, minus some. Here the sample spans more than 150,000 clones, approximately 8.4% being singletons. Trimming stripped 1 base from V and 1 base from J, with 14 bases between. CDR3 length: 16 residues. Germline CDR1 LNHNV, CDR2 YYDKDF (reference sequence).

This clonotype originated in a woman younger than 35 in good health. The source material was central memory CD4+ T cells from blood. The chain joins TRBV15 to TRBJ2-7; TRBD2 is a possible D gene (6 bases). CDR3 region: CATSRGGVLGSYEQYF. CDR3 DNA: TGTGCCACCAGCAGAGGGGGGGTGCTCGGGTCCTACGAGCAGTACTTC.